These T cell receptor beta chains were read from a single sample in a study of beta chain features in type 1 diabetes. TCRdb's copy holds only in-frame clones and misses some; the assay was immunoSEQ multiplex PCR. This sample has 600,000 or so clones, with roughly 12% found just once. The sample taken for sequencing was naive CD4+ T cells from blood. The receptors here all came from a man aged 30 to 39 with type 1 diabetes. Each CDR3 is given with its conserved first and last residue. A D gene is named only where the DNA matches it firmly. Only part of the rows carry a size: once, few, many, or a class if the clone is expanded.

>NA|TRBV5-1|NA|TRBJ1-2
TGCGCCAGCAGCGGTGGAACAGACGCTAACTATGGCTACACCTTC
CASSGGTDANYGYTF
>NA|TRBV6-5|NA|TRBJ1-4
TGTGCCAGCAGTGTAGGGTCAACTAATGAAAAACTGTTTTTT
CASSVGSTNEKLFF
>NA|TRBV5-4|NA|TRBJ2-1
TGTGCCAGCACCATACAGGCCGCCAATGAGCAGTTCTTC
CASTIQAANEQFF
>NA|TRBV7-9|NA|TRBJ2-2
TGTGCCAGCAGCTTAAGTGGGGCTACGAACACCGGGGAGCTGTTTTTT
CASSLSGATNTGELFF
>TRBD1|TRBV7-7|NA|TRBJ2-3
TGTGCCAGCAGCGCACAGGGGTGGACAGATACGCAGTATTTT
CASSAQGWTDTQYF
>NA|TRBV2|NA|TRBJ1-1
TGTGCCAGCAGTGAGCAGGGGACTGAAGCTTTCTTT
CASSEQGTEAFF
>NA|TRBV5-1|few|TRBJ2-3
TGCGCCAGCAGCAGCGCACTTGCCACAGATACGCAGTATTTT
CASSSALATDTQYF
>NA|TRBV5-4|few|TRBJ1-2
TGTGCCAGCAGCTTCGATCAGAACCCCAGCTATGGCTACACCTTC
CASSFDQNPSYGYTF
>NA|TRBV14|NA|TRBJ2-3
TGTGCCAGCAGCAAACAGACAACGCGCACAGATACGCAGTATTTT
CASSKQTTRTDTQYF
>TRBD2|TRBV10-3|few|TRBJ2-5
TGTGCCATCAGTTCCGGGACTAGCGGGGGTGAGGAGACCCAGTACTTC
CAISSGTSGGEETQYF
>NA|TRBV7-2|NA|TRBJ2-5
TGTGCCAGCAGCTTCGCGGTACAAGAGACCCAGTACTTC
CASSFAVQETQYF
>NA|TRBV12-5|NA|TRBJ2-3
TGTGCTAGTGGTTTGAACAGGTCGAGCACAGATACGCAGTATTTT
CASGLNRSSTDTQYF
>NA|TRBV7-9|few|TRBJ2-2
TGTGCCAGCAGCTTGTCATTGGCGAACACCGGGGAGCTGTTTTTT
CASSLSLANTGELFF
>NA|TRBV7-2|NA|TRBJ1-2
TGTGCCAGCAGCTTACAGGGTCAAGCCACAATTCTCTATGGCTACACCTTC
CASSLQGQATILYGYTF
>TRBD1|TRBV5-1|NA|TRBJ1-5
TGCGCCAGCAGCTCGGGACAGCAGAATCAGCCCCAGCATTTT
CASSSGQQNQPQHF
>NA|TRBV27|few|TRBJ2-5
TGTGCCAGCAGTAGATTAGGGTTCCAAGAGACCCAGTACTTC
CASSRLGFQETQYF
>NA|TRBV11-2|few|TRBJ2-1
TGTGCCAGCAGCTTAGCTCTGGGGCGCAATGAGCAGTTCTTC
CASSLALGRNEQFF
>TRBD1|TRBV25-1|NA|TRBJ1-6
TGTGCCAGCAGTGAATTCGGGACAGGGAGTTCACCCCTCCACTTT
CASSEFGTGSSPLHF
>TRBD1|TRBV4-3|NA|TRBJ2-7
TGCGCCAGCAGCCAAGATGTCTATGGCAGGGGGCAAGACGAGCAGTACTTC
CASSQDVYGRGQDEQYF
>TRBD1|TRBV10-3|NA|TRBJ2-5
TGTGCCACAACTGGACAGGGCCAAGAGACCCAGTACTTC
CATTGQGQETQYF
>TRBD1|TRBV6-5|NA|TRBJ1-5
TGTGCCAGCAGACGACAGGGGGGAAGCAATCAGCCCCAGCATTTT
CASRRQGGSNQPQHF
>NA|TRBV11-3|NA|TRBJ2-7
TGTGCCAGCAGCTCCAGGGACCACGAGCAGTACTTC
CASSSRDHEQYF
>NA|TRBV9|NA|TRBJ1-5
TGTGCCAGCAGCCCTGGAGGTGGTCAGCCCCAGCATTTT
CASSPGGGQPQHF
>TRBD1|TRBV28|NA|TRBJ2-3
TGTGCCAGCATTCAGGGGGCCGTTACAGATACGCAGTATTTT
CASIQGAVTDTQYF
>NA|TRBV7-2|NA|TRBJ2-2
TGTGCCAGCAGCTTAGTGGGGGGCCCGAACACCGGGGAGCTGTTTTTT
CASSLVGGPNTGELFF
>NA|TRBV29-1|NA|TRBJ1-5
TGCAGCGTTGCGACAGATAGCAATCAGCCCCAGCATTTT
CSVATDSNQPQHF
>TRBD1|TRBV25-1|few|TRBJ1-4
TGTGCCAGCAGTGGACAGGGGGCTGGGGATGAAAAACTGTTTTTT
CASSGQGAGDEKLFF
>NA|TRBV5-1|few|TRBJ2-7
TGCGCCAGCAGCTTGGCATCGGGGGGCTCAAGCTACGAGCAGTACTTC
CASSLASGGSSYEQYF
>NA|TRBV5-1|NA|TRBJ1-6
TGCGCCAGCAGGTCCGGGACCTATAATTCACCCCTCCACTTT
CASRSGTYNSPLHF
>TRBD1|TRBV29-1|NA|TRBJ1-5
TGCAGCGTTGAAAAGGGGACAGGGACGGGCAATCAGCCCCAGCATTTT
CSVEKGTGTGNQPQHF
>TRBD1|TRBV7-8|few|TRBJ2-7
TGTGCCAGCAGCCCGGAACCCACAGGGGGGTTTTACTTC
CASSPEPTGGFYF
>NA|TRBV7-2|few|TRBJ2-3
TGTGCCAGCAGCCCGGGTTTTAGCACAGATACGCAGTATTTT
CASSPGFSTDTQYF
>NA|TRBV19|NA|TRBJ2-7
TGTGCCAGTAGTATGGAGAAATCCTACGAGCAGTACTTC
CASSMEKSYEQYF
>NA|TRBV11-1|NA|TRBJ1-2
TGTGCCAGCAGCTTCCGGGTGGACGATGGCTACACCTTC
CASSFRVDDGYTF
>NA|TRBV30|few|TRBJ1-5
TGTGCCTGGAGTGCCCAGGGAGGTCAGCCCCAGCATTTT
CAWSAQGGQPQHF
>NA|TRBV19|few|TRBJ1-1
TGTGCCAGTAGTATAGGACAGGTGAACACTGAAGCTTTCTTT
CASSIGQVNTEAFF
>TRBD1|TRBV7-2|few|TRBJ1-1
TGTGCCAGCAGCCCGGGACAGTGGAACACTGAAGCTTTCTTT
CASSPGQWNTEAFF
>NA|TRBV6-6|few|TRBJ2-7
TGTGCCAGCAGTTACTCTGGGGCCGACTACGAGCAGTACTTC
CASSYSGADYEQYF
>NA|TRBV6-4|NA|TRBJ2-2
TGTGCCAGCAGACCGAACACCGGGGAGCTGTTTTTT
CASRPNTGELFF
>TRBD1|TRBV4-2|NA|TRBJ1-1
TGTGCCAGCAGCCAGGACAGGGCGACGAACACTGAAGCTTTCTTT
CASSQDRATNTEAFF
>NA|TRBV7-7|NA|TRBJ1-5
TGTGCCAGCAGCGTTACGTGGACGCCCGATCAGCCCCAGCATTTT
CASSVTWTPDQPQHF
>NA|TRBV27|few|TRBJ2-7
TGTGCCAGCAGTAGGGGGAGCTCCTACGAGCAGTACTTC
CASSRGSSYEQYF
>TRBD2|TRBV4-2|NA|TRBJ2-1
TGTGCCAGCAGCCAAGAAGCGGGGGGGCCCAACAATGAGCAGTTCTTC
CASSQEAGGPNNEQFF
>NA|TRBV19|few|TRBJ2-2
TGTGCCAGTAGTATTGAGGGGGAGCTGTTTTTT
CASSIEGELFF
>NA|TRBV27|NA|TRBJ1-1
TGTGCCAGCAGTTTAGGCCGACGGAACACTGAAGCTTTCTTT
CASSLGRRNTEAFF
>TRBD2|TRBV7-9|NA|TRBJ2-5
TGTGCCAGCAGCTCTAGCGGGGGAGAGACCCAGTACTTC
CASSSSGGETQYF
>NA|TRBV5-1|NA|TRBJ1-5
TGCGCCAGCAGCCCGGGGCAGGGTAATCAGCCCCAGCATTTT
CASSPGQGNQPQHF
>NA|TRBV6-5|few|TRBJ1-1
TGTGCCAGCAGTTACGGGGGGGTGAACACTGAAGCTTTCTTT
CASSYGGVNTEAFF
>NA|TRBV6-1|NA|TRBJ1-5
TGTGCCACCAAGCCGGGGGAGGGCTGGCAGCCCCAGCATTTT
CATKPGEGWQPQHF
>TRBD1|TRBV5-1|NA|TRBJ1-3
TGCGCCAGCAGCTCGACAGGGGGAGGAAACACCATATATTTT
CASSSTGGGNTIYF
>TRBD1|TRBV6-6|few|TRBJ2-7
TGTGCCAGCAGTTTTCTAAGGACAGGGGGTCTCTACGAGCAGTACTTC
CASSFLRTGGLYEQYF
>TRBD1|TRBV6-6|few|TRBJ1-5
TGTGCCAGCAGCGAAGGACAGGGCGGCAATCAGCCCCAGCATTTT
CASSEGQGGNQPQHF